The sequence of this TCR beta chain was determined in a study of metastatic and nonmetastatic thyroid tumors. Across the study: Patients with malignant and benign thyroid disease provided blood and tumor or nodule tissue, whose repertoires were compared.

No treatment had been given to any patient before thyroid surgery. The study, taken as a whole, reports: Reportedly, malignant thyroid tumors had significantly higher TCR beta diversity than benign nodules, in blood and tumor.

Deletions cut 6 bases from V and 4 bases from J, with 10 bases between. The CDR3 is made up of 13 amino acids. The germline gives CDR1 MGHDK, CDR2 SYGVNS. Original data processing: CDR3 was compared across clinicopathological groups, and the resulting differences were used to build a distant-metastasis classifier for papillary thyroid cancer. Through MiXCR, TCRdb re-clonotyped the PCR reads. TCRdb, not the original authors, processed these V and J calls. The data show 10,000 to 15,000 clones, with 26% seen just once and around a sixth held by the top ten. In its sample, this clone was seen many times. Its matching antigen is unknown.

Sample: tumor tissue. The source of this sequence is a female donor with papillary thyroid cancer or a benign thyroid nodule (not recorded which). Some clones in this sample may be carry-over from other donors' samples. The rearrangement uses TRBV25-1 and TRBJ1-3, with unresolved D. CDR3 amino acids: CASSTLGGNTIYF. The CDR3, as DNA: TGTGCCAGCAGCACATTAGGGGGAAACACCATATATTTT.